A selection of T cell receptor beta chains follows, all from one sample in a study of blood T cell repertoires in COVID-19. Repertoires were generated with immunoSEQ multiplex PCR, while TCRdb's copy carries only in-frame clones and drops some. The table shows fewer than 250,000 clones, with 85% to 90% occurring only once. Sequencing was performed on peripheral blood. The receptor set was obtained from a man in his fifties or sixties with acute or convalescent COVID-19. CDR3s include the opening cysteine and the closing phenylalanine or tryptophan. The order of the fields is V gene, CDR3 length, D gene, J gene, clone size, CDR3 DNA, CDR3 protein. D genes are given only for firm matches. Clone size, where shown, is once, few, many, or a class for clones that have expanded.

>TRBV4-1|15|TRBD1|TRBJ2-1|NA
TGCGCCAGCAGCCAAGTGGGACAGGGGTACTTGGAGCAGTTCTTC
CASSQVGQGYLEQFF
>TRBV6-1|15|TRBD1|TRBJ2-5|NA
TGTGCCAGCAGTGATCAGGGGGCGCGAGTAGAGACCCAGTACTTC
CASSDQGARVETQYF
>TRBV21-1|16|NA|TRBJ1-1|NA
TGTGCCAGCAGCCAAAGGGGGCTTGAGTCGAACACTGAAGCTTTCTTT
CASSQRGLESNTEAFF
>TRBV28|15|NA|TRBJ2-1|NA
TGTGCCAGCATTCGTACAGTAGGTTCCTACAATGAGCAGTTCTTC
CASIRTVGSYNEQFF
>TRBV19|15|NA|TRBJ1-5|NA
TGTGCCAGTACCGAGGGAGCAATCAAGGGTCAGCCCCAGCATTTT
CASTEGAIKGQPQHF
>TRBV7-8|16|NA|TRBJ2-7|NA
TGTGCCAGCAGCTTAGGACCAGGGAAGGGCTCCTACGAGCAGTACTTC
CASSLGPGKGSYEQYF
>TRBV5-6|16|TRBD1|TRBJ1-4|NA
TGTGCCAGCAGCGAACTAGGGACAGCAACTAATGAAAAACTGTTTTTT
CASSELGTATNEKLFF
>TRBV9|15|NA|TRBJ1-2|once
TGTGCCAGCAGCGTAGATTTGGGGGGGACCTATGGCTACACCTTC
CASSVDLGGTYGYTF
>TRBV7-9|15|TRBD2|TRBJ2-5|NA
TGTGCCAGCAGCTTGGGTAGCGGGGGTAGAGAGACCCAGTACTTC
CASSLGSGGRETQYF
>TRBV18|14|NA|TRBJ1-1|NA
TGTGCCAGCTCACTACAGGGTGCGAACACTGAAGCTTTCTTT
CASSLQGANTEAFF
>TRBV7-6|12|NA|TRBJ1-1|once
TGTGCCAGCAGCTTGGGCCCCACTGAAGCTTTCTTT
CASSLGPTEAFF
>TRBV6-6|17|TRBD2|TRBJ2-1|NA
TGTGCCAGCAGTCCGATACGGACTAGCGGGGGATACAATGAGCAGTTCTTC
CASSPIRTSGGYNEQFF
>TRBV29-1|14|TRBD1|TRBJ2-7|once
TGCAGCGTTGAGGGACAGGGAGGCGGCTACGAGCAGTACTTC
CSVEGQGGGYEQYF
>TRBV19|15|NA|TRBJ1-5|NA
TGTGCCAGTAGTTTCGCACAGGGTATGAATCAGCCCCAGCATTTT
CASSFAQGMNQPQHF
>TRBV6-2/TRBV6-3|16|TRBD1|TRBJ2-1|NA
TGTGCCAGCAGTTCGACCGGGACAGGGACCTACAATGAGCAGTTCTTC
CASSSTGTGTYNEQFF
>TRBV24-1|15|NA|TRBJ2-3|NA
TGTGCCACCAGTGATCCCGATCTAGGCACAGATACGCAGTATTTT
CATSDPDLGTDTQYF
>TRBV30|14|NA|TRBJ1-3|NA
TGTGCCCGGGACTCGGGGATCTCTGGAAACACCATATATTTT
CARDSGISGNTIYF
>TRBV15|15|NA|TRBJ1-5|NA
TGTGCCACCAGCAGAGATCCCTACAGCAATCAGCCCCAGCATTTT
CATSRDPYSNQPQHF
>TRBV7-8|17|TRBD2|TRBJ2-7|NA
TGTGCCAGCAGCTTACTGCTAGCGGGGGGGAAGCTGAGAGAGCAGTACTTC
CASSLLLAGGKLREQYF
>TRBV7-3|15|NA|TRBJ1-1|NA
TGTGCCAGCAGCTTAACGGCCGCAGGGAACACTGAAGCTTTCTTT
CASSLTAAGNTEAFF
>TRBV6-2/TRBV6-3|15|NA|TRBJ1-5|NA
TGTGCCAGCAGTTACCACAGGGTCTCCAATCAGCCCCAGCATTTT
CASSYHRVSNQPQHF
>TRBV19|18|TRBD1|TRBJ1-5|NA
TGTGCCAGTAGTGGTCGTCCCGGGACAGGGGGTAACGGGCAGCCCCAGCATTTT
CASSGRPGTGGNGQPQHF
>TRBV28|15|TRBD1|TRBJ2-7|NA
TGTGCCAGCAGTCACAACCGGGACAGGGCGAACCAGCAGTACTTC
CASSHNRDRANQQYF
>TRBV4-3|14|TRBD2|TRBJ2-7|NA
TGCGCCAGCAGTCCCGGACTAGCGGGGGAAGAGCAGTACTTC
CASSPGLAGEEQYF
>TRBV2|16|NA|TRBJ1-6|once
TGTGCCAGCAGTATAAGACTGAAAAGACAGGATTCACCCCTCCACTTT
CASSIRLKRQDSPLHF
>TRBV11-2|15|TRBD1|TRBJ1-3|NA
TGTGCCAGCAGCCCCCGACAGGGCGTGCTGGACACCATATATTTT
CASSPRQGVLDTIYF
>TRBV19|15|TRBD2|TRBJ2-5|NA
TGTGCCAGTTCCGGACTAGCGGTCCCCCAAGAGACCCAGTACTTC
CASSGLAVPQETQYF
>TRBV29-1|13|NA|TRBJ1-1|once
TGCAGCGGGGCGGGGGACCTGAACACTGAAGCTTTCTTT
CSGAGDLNTEAFF
>TRBV7-9|15|NA|TRBJ2-7|NA
TGTGCCAGCAGCTTAGACTTCTTAGAGGGCTACGAGCAGTACTTC
CASSLDFLEGYEQYF
>TRBV10-1|12|NA|TRBJ1-1|NA
TGCGCCAGCAAGACACTGAACACTGAAGCTTTCTTT
CASKTLNTEAFF
>TRBV7-9|16|TRBD2|TRBJ2-2|NA
TGTGCCAGCAGCTCCCTAGCGGGGGCCCACACCGGGGAGCTGTTTTTT
CASSSLAGAHTGELFF
>TRBV4-2|15|NA|TRBJ2-1|once
TGTGCCAGCAGCCAAGATAAGAGCTCCTACAATGAGCAGTTCTTC
CASSQDKSSYNEQFF
>TRBV4-3|14|TRBD1|TRBJ1-2|few
TGCGCCAGCAGCCAAGAGGAGGGGGCCTATGGCTACACCTTC
CASSQEEGAYGYTF
>TRBV25-1|15|TRBD2|TRBJ2-7|NA
TGTGCCAGCAGTGAATTGACTAGCGGGGACTACGAGCAGTACTTC
CASSELTSGDYEQYF
>TRBV7-9|13|NA|TRBJ1-2|NA
TGTGCCAGCAGCCTTCCAACTTTAGCCGGCTACACCTTC
CASSLPTLAGYTF
>TRBV3-1/TRBV3-2|16|TRBD2|TRBJ2-1|NA
TGTGCCAGCAGCCAAACTAGCGGGGGGTCCTACAATGAGCAGTTCTTC
CASSQTSGGSYNEQFF
>TRBV19|12|TRBD1|TRBJ2-3|NA
TGTGCCAGTAGACAGGACAGGGCACCGCCGTATTTT
CASRQDRAPPYF
>TRBV6-5|15|NA|TRBJ2-7|NA
TGTGCCAGCAGCACAAAGGCAGGGTTAAGGTACGAGCAGTACTTC
CASSTKAGLRYEQYF
>TRBV25-1|15|TRBD1|TRBJ2-3|NA
TGTGCCAGCAGTGTAGGGGGGACAGGGGGGGATACGCAGTATTTT
CASSVGGTGGDTQYF
>TRBV29-1|12|NA|TRBJ1-2|NA
TGCAGCGGGGATACAGGAGACTATGGCTACACCTTC
CSGDTGDYGYTF
>TRBV7-9|14|TRBD2|TRBJ2-7|NA
TGTGCCAGCAGCCCGGGGGGGATCGGCTACGAGCAGTACTTC
CASSPGGIGYEQYF
>TRBV29-1|16|TRBD1|TRBJ2-7|NA
TGCAGCGCCAAGGGGGCCGAAGAGGGTGGCTCCTACGAGCAGTACTTC
CSAKGAEEGGSYEQYF
>TRBV27|17|TRBD1|TRBJ1-1|NA
TGTGCCAGCAGTCCCTCATTCCGTGACAGGGGAGAGGGTGAAGCTTTCTTT
CASSPSFRDRGEGEAFF
>TRBV30|14|NA|TRBJ1-5|NA
TGTGCCTGGAGTGGGGGAGGGGGCAATCAGCCCCAGCATTTT
CAWSGGGGNQPQHF
>TRBV5-1|16|NA|TRBJ2-3|NA
TGCGCCAGCAGCTTGGATCAGGGGATGAGGACAGATACGCAGTATTTT
CASSLDQGMRTDTQYF
>TRBV10-2|13|TRBD1|TRBJ2-7|NA
TGCGCCAGCAGCGTAACAGGGGGCGACGAGCAGTACTTC
CASSVTGGDEQYF
>TRBV12-3/TRBV12-4|13|NA|TRBJ1-4|few
TGTGCCAGCAGTTTGGCAGGGGTGGAAAAACTGTTTTTT
CASSLAGVEKLFF
>TRBV15|16|TRBD1|TRBJ2-1|NA
TGTGCCACCAGCAGAGATACCGGGACAGGGAACAATGAGCAGTTCTTC
CATSRDTGTGNNEQFF
>TRBV19|17|TRBD2|TRBJ2-5|NA
TGTGCCAGTAGTATGACAAAGCGGGGGGGCGGGTTAGAGACCCAGTACTTC
CASSMTKRGGGLETQYF
>TRBV9|15|TRBD1|TRBJ2-7|once
TGTGCCAGCAGCGTAGAATGGACAGGGGGCGGCGAGCAGTACTTC
CASSVEWTGGGEQYF
>TRBV21-1|14|NA|TRBJ1-2|NA
TGTGCCAGCAGCTCAATTACCGGTTTGGAGGGCTACACCTTC
CASSSITGLEGYTF
>TRBV6-5|13|TRBD1|TRBJ1-1|NA
TGTGCCAGCAGATCCAGGGGGATCGATGAAGCTTTCTTT
CASRSRGIDEAFF
>TRBV19|14|TRBD1|TRBJ1-2|NA
TGTGCCAGTAGTATGACAGGGGAAGGTTATGGCTACACCTTC
CASSMTGEGYGYTF
>TRBV28|13|TRBD2|TRBJ2-1|NA
TGTGCCAGCAGTTTGGCGGGGGGGCTTGAGCAGTTCTTC
CASSLAGGLEQFF
>TRBV7-8|13|NA|TRBJ1-4|NA
TGTGCCAGCAGCTTAGCGCTTGATACTAAACTGTTTTTT
CASSLALDTKLFF
>TRBV7-9|15|TRBD1|TRBJ1-3|NA
TGTGCCAGCAGCCCCCAGGACAGGGAGGGGAACACCATATATTTT
CASSPQDREGNTIYF
>TRBV18|13|NA|TRBJ1-1|NA
TGTGCCAGCTCCCTCACAGGGCCCACTGAAGCTTTCTTT
CASSLTGPTEAFF
>TRBV20-1|11|NA|TRBJ2-1|NA
TGCAGTGCTAGAGGGACAGACGAGCAGTTCTTC
CSARGTDEQFF
>TRBV28|15|NA|TRBJ1-1|NA
TGTGCCAGCAGTCTGCCCGGCAGGCTGAACACTGAAGCTTTCTTT
CASSLPGRLNTEAFF